Listed here are 26 T cell receptor beta chains from one sample, sequenced in a study of blood T cell repertoires in COVID-19. Profiled with immunoSEQ multiplex PCR; TCRdb holds only in-frame clones, not every one. The top ten hold approximately 7% of the sample, which has approximately 75,000 clones, around 80% seen once. Sequencing used peripheral blood. These receptors were taken from a human donor in a cohort sampled during active COVID-19.

This clone was found a few times. This chain joins TRBV14 and TRBJ2-6; D might be TRBD1 (5 bases). From germline, CDR1 is SGHDN and CDR2 FVKESK. The CDR3 consists of 17 residues. V lost 1 base to trimming and J lost 3 bases, with 13 bases between them. This CDR3 is CASSQVRQPFGANVLTF. CDR3 nucleotides: TGTGCCAGCAGCCAAGTCCGACAGCCCTTTGGGGCCAACGTCCTGACTTTC.

The V gene is TRBV4-1, the J gene TRBJ2-7; TRBD1 matches at 7 bases. This CDR3 comprises 14 residues. V gave up 8 bases and J gave up 0 bases; unmatched junction bases: 7. CDR1 is MGHRA and CDR2 is YSYEKL in the germline V gene. CDR3 region: CASRQGVTSYEQYF. The CDR3 bases are TGCGCCAGCCGGCAGGGGGTCACCTCCTACGAGCAGTACTTC.

The V and J genes are TRBV19 and TRBJ2-3, with a possible D match to TRBD2 (6 bases). This CDR3 spans 16 amino acids. Trimming left V 3 bases short and J 3 bases short, with 16 bases between. The germline CDR1 and CDR2 sequences are LNHDA and SQIVND (reference sequence). The CDR3 DNA reads TGTGCCAGTAGTATTGGAGTTACGGGGGTGACAGATACGCAGTATTTT. As protein: CASSIGVTGVTDTQYF.

This clone was counted a single time. The gene calls are TRBV19 and TRBJ1-1; 7 bases match TRBD1. From germline, CDR1 is LNHDA and CDR2 SQIVND (reference sequence). V was pared by 7 bases and J by 0 bases, with 5 bases of the junction left unmatched. The CDR3 loop spans 14 amino acids. CDR3 loop: CASKEGAVNTEAFF. CDR3 coding DNA: TGTGCCAGTAAGGAGGGGGCAGTGAACACTGAAGCTTTCTTT.

This clone was seen once. This chain joins TRBV5-6 and TRBJ1-3, with a possible D match to TRBD1 (6 bases). The ends were cut back, 4 bases at V and 2 bases at J, with 16 bases in the middle. Germline CDR1 is SGHDT and CDR2 is YYEEEE. This CDR3 has 16 residues. The CDR3 region has the DNA TGTGCCAGCAGCCCTCGGGGGGGGCCGGCTGGAAACACCATATATTTT. This encodes CASSPRGGPAGNTIYF.

The chain carries TRBV9 and TRBJ1-1, with D tentatively TRBD1 (6 bases). Germline values: CDR1 SGDLS, CDR2 YYNGEE. CDR3 length: 14 residues. Trimming cost V 0 bases and J 6 bases, with 12 bases left between them. CDR3 loop: CASSVGGGSSEAFF. The CDR3 DNA is TGTGCCAGCAGCGTAGGAGGGGGATCGTCTGAAGCTTTCTTT.

The gene calls are TRBV5-1 and TRBJ2-5; TRBD2 agrees at 9 bases. Trimming cost V 4 bases and J 9 bases; bases outside gene matches: 16. CDR3 size: 16 residues. In germline, CDR1 is SGHRS, CDR2 YFSETQ. The CDR3 protein is CASSDPASGVPVAQYF. The CDR3 nucleotides read TGCGCCAGCAGCGATCCGGCTAGCGGGGTCCCGGTGGCCCAGTACTTC.

The count of this clone is one. The rearrangement uses TRBV9 and TRBJ2-5; 13 positions agree with TRBD2. Trimming took 2 bases from V and 4 from J; bases not matched to a gene: 8. The CDR3 sequence is 17 residues long. Per the germline V gene, CDR1 is SGDLS and CDR2 is YYNGEE. CDR3 protein: CASSVGTSGAGRETQYF. CDR3 sequence (DNA): TGTGCCAGCAGCGTCGGGACTAGCGGGGCGGGGAGAGAGACCCAGTACTTC.

This rearrangement joins TRBV6-4 to TRBJ1-4; D perhaps matches TRBD1 (5 bases). CDR1 is MRHNA and CDR2 is SNTAGT in the germline V gene. Trimming removed 11 bases at V and 7 bases at J, with 17 bases between. The CDR3 has 13 amino acids. CDR3 in amino acids: CASPGRGSEKLFF. The CDR3 DNA reads TGTGCCTCCCCGGGCCGGGGGTCTGAAAAACTGTTTTTT.

This clone was counted only a few times. The chain is built from TRBV19 and TRBJ2-2; 9 nucleotides agree with TRBD1. With 4 bases clipped from V and 6 bases from J, the junction kept 3 bases outside the gene matches. The CDR3 covers 14 residues. Looked up from germline, CDR1 is LNHDA and CDR2 is SQIVND (reference sequence). The DNA of the CDR3 is TGTGCCAGTAGTAAGGGACAGGGCTCCGGGGAGCTGTTTTTT. This translates into CASSKGQGSGELFF.

This chain uses TRBV5-1 with TRBJ2-2, with TRBD2 as a possible D gene (5 bases). The CDR3 extends over 13 amino acids. The V gene lost 6 bases and the J gene lost 1 base, with 7 bases spanning the gap. Per the germline V gene, CDR1 is SGHRS and CDR2 is YFSETQ. The chain's CDR3 is CASIEGNTGELFF. Written as DNA, the CDR3 is TGCGCCAGCATCGAGGGGAACACCGGGGAGCTGTTTTTT.

V usage is TRBV3-1 (or the pseudogene TRBV3-2) and J usage is TRBJ1-2, with 8 nucleotides matching TRBD1. Germline V lookup: CDR1 LGHDT, CDR2 YNNKEL (reference sequence). V dropped 6 bases and J dropped 5; count of bases not matched to a gene: 11. The CDR3 covers 15 residues. CDR3 DNA sequence: TGTGCCAGCAGTGAAAAGGACAGGGAGTCATATGGCTACACCTTC. It yields the protein CASSEKDRESYGYTF.

The rearrangement uses TRBV24-1 and TRBJ2-1; 11 bases map to TRBD1. The CDR3 totals 15 residues. V shed 4 bases, J shed 9 bases, and the junction held 7 bases outside the gene matches. Germline V gene sequence: CDR1 KGHDR, CDR2 SFDVKD. In DNA, the CDR3 is TGTGCCACCAGTGAGGGGACAGGGGGGTTACGTGAGCAGTTCTTC. It encodes CATSEGTGGLREQFF.

The gene calls are TRBV7-2 and TRBJ2-5, with D possibly matching TRBD1 (5 bases). The V gene lost 3 bases and the J gene lost 4 bases, with 9 bases spanning the gap. Germline V CDR1 and CDR2: SGHTA, FQGNSA. The CDR3 spans 13 residues. The CDR3 coding sequence is TGTGCCAGCAGCTTTTCAGGGTCAGAGACCCAGTACTTC. Its translation: CASSFSGSETQYF.

The rearrangement joins TRBV6-5 to TRBJ2-5; TRBD2 matches at 8 bases. The germline gives CDR1 MNHEY, CDR2 SVGAGI. This CDR3 spans 12 amino acids. V dropped 8 bases and J dropped 5; count of bases not matched to a gene: 4. For the CDR3, the DNA is TGTGCCAGCCGGACTAGCCTCGAGACCCAGTACTTC. Translating it yields CASRTSLETQYF.

The chain carries TRBV19 and TRBJ1-3; a possible D gene is TRBD1 (6 bases). Trimming left V 0 bases short and J 4 bases short, with 13 bases between. The CDR3 length is 16 residues. CDR1 is LNHDA and CDR2 is SQIVND in the germline V gene (reference sequence). CDR3 region: CASSIETGTLGNTIYF. The CDR3 DNA sequence: TGTGCCAGTAGTATAGAGACCGGGACACTCGGAAACACCATATATTTT.

This chain connects TRBV21-1 to TRBJ1-4; the table's D gene call, TRBD1, was not cross checked with the DNA. TRBV21-1 is flagged as a pseudogene. There are 15 residues in the CDR3. The CDR3 DNA is TGTGCCAGCAGCAAAATTGCAGGGGGAAATGAAAAACTGTTTTTT. The encoded protein is CASSKIAGGNEKLFF.

The chain couples TRBV6-1 to TRBJ2-7; D unclear. Between the trimmed V and J ends, which lost 3 bases and 5 bases, there was a span of 8 bases. Per germline, CDR1 MNHNS and CDR2 SASEGT. This CDR3 contains 12 residues. The CDR3 sequence: CASSDPQNEQYF. CDR3 coding DNA: TGTGCCAGCAGTGACCCGCAGAACGAGCAGTACTTC.

The chain joins TRBV7-3 to TRBJ2-3, with 9 positions matching TRBD2. The CDR3 is 18 amino acids. Germline V gives CDR1 SGHTA, CDR2 FQGTGA. The J segment lost 1 base and the V segment lost 1 base, leaving 9 bases of the junction unmatched. CDR3 nucleotide sequence: TGTGCCAGCAGCTTAAAGCCTCGGGTAGCGGGGGGCACAGATACGCAGTATTTT. This translates into CASSLKPRVAGGTDTQYF.

V is TRBV12-3 or TRBV12-4 and J is TRBJ2-7; weak D call: TRBD2 (5 bases). The CDR3 runs to 13 residues. V lost 11 bases and J 1 base, leaving 15 bases between the germline ends. In DNA, the CDR3 is TGTGCCGAGCCGCGCACTAGTTCCTACGAGCAGTACTTC. Translated: CAEPRTSSYEQYF.

In its sample, this clone was seen once. V is TRBV9 and J is TRBJ1-3, with unresolved D. V gave up 4 bases and J gave up 0 bases, with 8 bases separating them. Germline lookup yields CDR1 SGDLS and CDR2 YYNGEE. The CDR3 is 14 amino acids. For the CDR3, the DNA is TGTGCCAGCAGCCCTATGAGCTCTGGAAACACCATATATTTT. It translates to CASSPMSSGNTIYF.

This clone was seen only once. The V and J genes are TRBV18 and TRBJ2-5, with D uncertain. This CDR3 has 12 amino acids. Germline CDR1 and CDR2: KGHSH and LQKENI. V gave up 2 bases and J gave up 5 bases, with 6 bases separating them. The CDR3 is CASSPDGETQYF. The CDR3 coding sequence is TGTGCCAGCTCACCAGATGGCGAGACCCAGTACTTC.

This sequence joins TRBV5-1 and TRBJ1-2; D gene ambiguous. This CDR3 has 13 amino acids. Trimming left V 1 base short and J 7 bases short, with 11 bases between. Germline V CDR1 and CDR2: SGHRS, YFSETQ. CDR3 sequence: CASSLPFLSGYTF. DNA of the CDR3: TGCGCCAGCAGCTTGCCCTTTTTGAGTGGCTACACCTTC. The entire variable domain, with the rest obtained from reference TRBV5-1 and TRBJ1-2, is as follows: KAGVTQTPRYLIKTRGQQVTLSCSPISGHRSVSWYQQTPGQGLQFLFEYFSETQRNKGNFPGRFSGRQFSNSRSEMNVSTLELGDSALYLCASSLPFLSGYTFGSGTRLTVV.

The chain recombines TRBV6-5 with TRBJ1-5, with D unresolved. V lost 4 bases and J lost 8, with 18 bases in between. This CDR3 spans 15 amino acids. CDR1 MNHEY and CDR2 SVGAGI come from the germline V gene. CDR3 residues: CASSSSEMKLEPQHF. The CDR3 bases are TGTGCCAGCAGTTCTAGCGAAATGAAGTTGGAGCCCCAGCATTTT.

The chain links TRBV28 to TRBJ1-6; unclear D gene. Germline loops: CDR1 MDHEN, CDR2 SYDVKM. V lost 5 bases and J lost 2, with 16 bases in between. The CDR3 sequence is 17 residues long. The CDR3 region is CASSPTTGVTYNSPLHF. In nucleotides, the CDR3 is TGTGCCAGCAGTCCGACCACGGGTGTTACCTATAATTCACCCCTCCACTTT.

The gene calls are TRBV18 and TRBJ1-1; D gene ambiguous. From germline, CDR1 is KGHSH and CDR2 LQKENI. The length of the CDR3 is 13 residues. V was clipped by 3 bases and J by 0 bases, with 5 bases between them. CDR3 loop: CASSPDLNTEAFF. The DNA for the CDR3 is TGTGCCAGCTCACCCGACTTGAACACTGAAGCTTTCTTT.